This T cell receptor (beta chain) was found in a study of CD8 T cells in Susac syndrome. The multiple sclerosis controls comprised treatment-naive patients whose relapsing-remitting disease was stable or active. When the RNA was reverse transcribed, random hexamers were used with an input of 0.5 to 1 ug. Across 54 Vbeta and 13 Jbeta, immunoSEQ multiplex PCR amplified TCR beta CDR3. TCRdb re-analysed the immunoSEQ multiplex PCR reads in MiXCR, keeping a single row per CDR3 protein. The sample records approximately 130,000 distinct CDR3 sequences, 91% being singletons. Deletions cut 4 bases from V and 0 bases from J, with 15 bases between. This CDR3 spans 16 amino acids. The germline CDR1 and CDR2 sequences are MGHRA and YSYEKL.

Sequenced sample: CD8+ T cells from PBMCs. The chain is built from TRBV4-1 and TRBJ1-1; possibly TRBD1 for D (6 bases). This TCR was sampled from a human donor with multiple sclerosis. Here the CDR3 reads CASSPGEGGVNTEAFF. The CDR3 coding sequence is TGCGCCAGCAGCCCCGGGGAGGGGGGGGTGAACACTGAAGCTTTCTTT.